This T cell receptor beta chain was observed in a study of neurological immune-mediated disorders. V was pared by 0 bases and J by 10 bases, with 13 bases between. Germline V gene sequence: CDR1 GTSNPN, CDR2 SVGIG (reference sequence). This CDR3 is 12 amino acids long. At least ten counts were recorded for this clonotype. Its antigen remains unidentified. The cDNA was generated through 5'RACE incorporating 10-nucleotide random UMIs. TCRdb passed the 5' RACE reads through MiXCR, listing each CDR3 protein once. In the table there are 35,000 to 50,000 distinct CDR3 sequences, roughly 15% of which are singletons. Libraries from sorted cells used roughly 900,000 T cells (CD4+ or CD8+). Study conclusions and caveats: Multiple sclerosis was found to have the least TCR clonal expansion, below healthy controls, and HTLV-1-associated myelopathy the most. Expanded clones shared no identical CDR3 amino acid sequences across subjects, which suggested private TCR-beta repertoires in all groups.

Sample: CD4+ T cells from blood. The genes are TRBV30 and TRBJ2-7, with D possibly being TRBD1 or TRBD2 (5 bases each). The TCR comes from a woman aged 60-75 years with HTLV-1-associated myelopathy (HAM/TSP). The CDR3 DNA reads as TGTGCCTGGAGTGTAGGGGCGGCTAGCCAGTACTTC. Its protein is CAWSVGAASQYF.